This is a list of T cell receptor beta chains from one sample in a study of regulatory T cells in long-lasting Graves disease. TCRdb analysed the multiplex PCR reads with MiXCR anew, one entry per CDR3 protein. The repertoire includes roughly 350,000 distinct CDR3 sequences, 16% of them detected once, and roughly 27% sits in the top ten. These sequences were also reported in another study, on T cells in Graves' hyperthyroidism and ophthalmopathy.

This sample comprised peripheral blood mononuclear cells (PBMCs), obtained at new diagnosis, from a patient treated with antithyroid drugs. The receptors were gathered from a man aged 35 to 55 with Graves disease. Both conserved end residues are part of each CDR3. The order of the fields is clone size, J gene, V gene, D gene, CDR3 DNA, CDR3 protein. The D gene is left open where the match is weak. Only some rows state a clone size, as once, few, many or a class for expanded clones.

size: many
J: TRBJ2-3
V: TRBV29-1
D: NA
DNA: TGCAGCGTTGAAGGGGGCAGCAGCAGCACAGATACGCAGTATTTT
CDR3: CSVEGGSSSTDTQYF

size: many
J: TRBJ2-7
V: TRBV12-3/TRBV12-4
D: NA
DNA: TGTGCCAGCAGTTTGGAGGGGGGGCGTTACGAGCAGTACTTC
CDR3: CASSLEGGRYEQYF

size: few
J: TRBJ1-2
V: TRBV4-1
D: NA
DNA: TGCGCCAGCAGCCAAGCCCCCCCCCCAGGAATTAACTATGGCTACACCTTC
CDR3: CASSQAPPPGINYGYTF

size: many
J: TRBJ2-2
V: TRBV24-1
D: TRBD2
DNA: TGTGCCACCCGTCGGGGGGACACCGGGGAGCTGTTTTTT
CDR3: CATRRGDTGELFF

size: many
J: TRBJ1-1
V: TRBV2
D: NA
DNA: TGTGCCAAAGCAGGGAATCAGGACACTGAAGCTTTCTTT
CDR3: CAKAGNQDTEAFF

size: few
J: TRBJ2-5
V: TRBV9
D: NA
DNA: TGTGCCAGCAGTCCCAGGGGTACCTTCGGAGAGACCCAGTACTTC
CDR3: CASSPRGTFGETQYF

size: many
J: TRBJ1-6
V: TRBV6-1
D: NA
DNA: TGTGCCAGCAGCGGGGGTAGGACCCTCCACTTT
CDR3: CASSGGRTLHF

size: many
J: TRBJ2-7
V: TRBV4-2
D: NA
DNA: TGTGCCAGCAGCCAGGACAGCATGTACGAGCAGTACTTC
CDR3: CASSQDSMYEQYF

size: many
J: TRBJ2-3
V: TRBV28
D: NA
DNA: TGTGCCAGCAGTTTAACTATCACAGATACGCAGTATTTT
CDR3: CASSLTITDTQYF

size: few
J: TRBJ1-5
V: TRBV6-6
D: NA
DNA: TGTGCCAGCAGTTATCGAGGTTATAGCAATCAGCCCCAGCATTTT
CDR3: CASSYRGYSNQPQHF

size: many
J: TRBJ1-5
V: TRBV28
D: TRBD1
DNA: TGTGCCAGCAGAGTTGGGGAGACAGGGGGCAATCAGCCCCAGCATTTT
CDR3: CASRVGETGGNQPQHF

size: NA
J: TRBJ1-1
V: TRBV14
D: NA
DNA: TGTGCCAGCAGCCAAGAAGGGGGACGGGGGGCTGAAGCTTTCTTT
CDR3: CASSQEGGRGAEAFF

size: many
J: TRBJ2-5
V: TRBV20-1
D: TRBD1
DNA: TGCAGTGCTAGAGCCGGGACAGGGGGCCCCGAGACCCAGTACTTC
CDR3: CSARAGTGGPETQYF

size: many
J: TRBJ1-4
V: TRBV20-1
D: NA
DNA: TGCAGTGTGGGCTCCGGAGAAAAACTGTTTTTT
CDR3: CSVGSGEKLFF

size: many
J: TRBJ1-1
V: TRBV27
D: TRBD1
DNA: TGTGCCAGCAGCAACGCGCCCGGGACAGGGGAGCTTGAAGCTTTCTTT
CDR3: CASSNAPGTGELEAFF

size: many
J: TRBJ1-5
V: TRBV6-2/TRBV6-3
D: NA
DNA: TGTGCCAGCAGTTCGACAGGACCAAATCAGCCCCAGCATTTT
CDR3: CASSSTGPNQPQHF

size: many
J: TRBJ2-3
V: TRBV29-1
D: NA
DNA: TGCAGCGTTGTATCTACCCCATCACAATATACGCAGTATTTT
CDR3: CSVVSTPSQYTQYF

size: few
J: TRBJ2-2
V: TRBV6-5
D: NA
DNA: TGTGCCAGCAGTTACTCAGGCAGGGGCCGCACCGGGGAGCTGTTTTTT
CDR3: CASSYSGRGRTGELFF

size: NA
J: TRBJ1-1
V: TRBV7-3
D: NA
DNA: TGTGCCAGCAGCTTAGATGGGACGGCAATGAACACTGAAGCTTTCTTT
CDR3: CASSLDGTAMNTEAFF

size: many
J: TRBJ2-2
V: TRBV2
D: NA
DNA: TGTGCCAGCAGTGGTCCGAACACCGGGGAGCTGTTTTTT
CDR3: CASSGPNTGELFF

size: many
J: TRBJ2-2
V: TRBV7-9
D: NA
DNA: TGTGCCAGCAGCTATGTCTTCACCGGGGAGCTGTTTTTT
CDR3: CASSYVFTGELFF

size: many
J: TRBJ1-1
V: TRBV5-4
D: NA
DNA: TGTGCCAGCGGGACGGTATTGAACACTGAAGCTTTCTTT
CDR3: CASGTVLNTEAFF

size: NA
J: TRBJ2-7
V: TRBV3-1
D: NA
DNA: TGTGCCAGCAGCCAAAGGGCTCAAAGCGCCTACGAGCAGTACTTC
CDR3: CASSQRAQSAYEQYF

size: many
J: TRBJ2-1
V: TRBV5-1
D: NA
DNA: TGCGCCAGCAGCTTTTGGTCCGGGACCTACAATGAGCAGTTCTTC
CDR3: CASSFWSGTYNEQFF

size: many
J: TRBJ2-5
V: TRBV7-2
D: TRBD1
DNA: TGTGCCAGCAGCTTCTCGGGACAGGGGAGGGAGACCCAGTACTTC
CDR3: CASSFSGQGRETQYF

size: few
J: TRBJ2-1
V: TRBV7-2
D: TRBD2
DNA: TGTGCCAGCAGCTTAATTAGCGGGGGGGATCCTCTCAATGAGCAGTTCTTC
CDR3: CASSLISGGDPLNEQFF

size: many
J: TRBJ2-1
V: TRBV20-1
D: NA
DNA: TGCAGTGCTCACCCAATAAGGCCGGCCTCCTACAATGAGCAGTTCTTC
CDR3: CSAHPIRPASYNEQFF

size: many
J: TRBJ1-4
V: TRBV24-1
D: TRBD1
DNA: TGTGCCACCAGTGATCAATGGCCCCGCAGGGGGAATGAAAAACTGTTTTTT
CDR3: CATSDQWPRRGNEKLFF